Listed here are 10 T cell receptor beta chains from one sample, sequenced in a study of lymphopenia after photon versus proton radiotherapy. TCRdb's copy holds only in-frame clones and misses some; the assay was immunoSEQ multiplex PCR. The sample holds 150,000 to 200,000 clones, about nine tenths seen once. The material sequenced was peripheral blood, taken from a patient treated with photon-based radiotherapy. These receptors all stem from a man between 50 and 59 years old with gastric cancer.

The chain has TRBV29-1 and TRBJ1-1, with unresolved D. There are 14 residues in the CDR3. Trimming removed 3 bases at V and 1 base at J, with 12 bases between. The germline V gene has CDR1 SQVTM and CDR2 ANQGSEA. In DNA form, the CDR3 reads TGCAGCGTTGATCTGCAGGCTGCGAACACTGAAGCTTTCTTT. Residues: CSVDLQAANTEAFF.

The V and J genes are TRBV9 and TRBJ2-1, with 7 bases identical to TRBD2. Germline CDR1 reads SGDLS; CDR2 reads YYNGEE. The V and J ends lost 2 bases and 0 bases, in that order; junction bases with no gene match: 2. The CDR3 is 15 amino acids. CDR3 sequence: CASSVSGPSYNEQFF. The CDR3 coding sequence is TGTGCCAGCAGCGTTAGCGGGCCCTCCTACAATGAGCAGTTCTTC. Together with reference TRBV9 and TRBJ2-1, the CDR3 gives the full variable domain: DSGVTQTPKHLITATGQRVTLRCSPRSGDLSVYWYQQSLDQGLQFLIQYYNGEERAKGNILERFSAQQFPDLHSELNLSSLELGDSALYFCASSVSGPSYNEQFFGPGTRLTVL.

The V call is TRBV27, the J call TRBJ2-2; 9 positions match TRBD1. CDR3 length equals 15 residues. V was clipped by 6 bases and J by 3 bases; unmatched bases: 5. In germline, CDR1 is MNHEY, CDR2 SMNVEV (reference sequence). CDR3 in DNA: TGTGCCAGCAGCAGGACAGGGGTTGACACCGGGGAGCTGTTTTTT. Translation: CASSRTGVDTGELFF.

This chain connects TRBV19 to TRBJ1-5, with no clear D. V gave up 3 bases and J gave up 5 bases, with 14 bases separating them. CDR1 and CDR2 (germline): LNHDA, SQIVND (reference sequence). This CDR3 is 15 amino acids long. CDR3 DNA: TGTGCCAGTAGTATCGGTCAACAGCGCGATCAGCCCCAGCATTTT. Its protein is CASSIGQQRDQPQHF.

V is TRBV18 and J is TRBJ2-7; 7 nucleotides match TRBD1. This CDR3 is built from 16 residues. CDR1 is KGHSH and CDR2 is LQKENI in the germline V gene. V was pared by 2 bases and J by 5 bases, with 12 bases of the junction left unmatched. The CDR3 sequence is CASSPYVGQPPHEQYF. The CDR3 nucleotides are TGTGCCAGCTCACCATATGTGGGACAGCCTCCCCACGAGCAGTACTTC. The entire variable domain, with the rest obtained from reference TRBV18 and TRBJ2-7, is as follows: NAGVMQNPRHLVRRRGQEARLRCSPMKGHSHVYWYRQLPEEGLKFMVYLQKENIIDESGMPKERFSAEFPKEGPSILRIQQVVRGDSAAYFCASSPYVGQPPHEQYFGPGTRLTVT.

V is TRBV27 and J is TRBJ1-2; D may be TRBD1 (5 bases). V was pared by 0 bases and J by 6 bases, with 14 bases between. The CDR3 has 15 residues. Germline CDR1 reads MNHEY; CDR2 reads SMNVEV (reference sequence). CDR3 coding DNA: TGTGCCAGCAGTTTATCGCCAGCCCGGGGGGATGGCTACACCTTC. It yields the protein CASSLSPARGDGYTF.

This clone was found a few times. The chain carries TRBV5-1 and TRBJ2-1, with TRBD1 matching 9 bases. Germline CDR1 reads SGHRS; CDR2 reads YFSETQ. CDR3 size: 16 residues. The trim removed 3 bases at V and 0 bases at J, leaving 4 bases unmatched. The CDR3 protein is CASSWMTGGSYNEQFF. In DNA, the CDR3 is TGCGCCAGCAGCTGGATGACAGGGGGCTCCTACAATGAGCAGTTCTTC.

This clone has only one observation. This chain uses TRBV30 with TRBJ1-3; tentatively, D is TRBD1 (6 bases). Per the germline V gene, CDR1 is GTSNPN and CDR2 is SVGIG (reference sequence). V was cut by 7 bases and J by 4 bases, with 14 bases left in between. This CDR3 spans 13 amino acids. CDR3 sequence reads: CASRPGTGNTIYF. In DNA, the CDR3 is TGTGCCTCCCGTCCCGGGACAGGAAACACCATATATTTT.

The chain is built from TRBV6-1 and TRBJ1-1; TRBD1 might be the D (5 bases). The CDR3 consists of 14 residues. Per germline, CDR1 MNHNS and CDR2 SASEGT. V was pared by 0 bases and J by 6 bases, with 11 bases between. The CDR3 DNA reads as TGTGCCAGCAGTGAAGCGGTAGAAGGGGCTGAAGCTTTCTTT. Encoded protein: CASSEAVEGAEAFF.

The chain joins TRBV4-2 to TRBJ1-2; D uncertain. The CDR3 covers 15 residues. Germline CDR1 LGHNA, CDR2 YNFKEQ. Trimming removed 0 bases at V and 6 bases at J, with 14 bases between. The CDR3 protein is CASSQDEPGRDGYTF. In nucleotides, the CDR3 is TGTGCCAGCAGCCAAGACGAACCTGGGAGGGATGGCTACACCTTC.